Following are 15 T cell receptor beta chains from one sample sequenced in a study of OX40 agonist ivuxolimab in advanced cancers. Profiled with immunoSEQ multiplex PCR; TCRdb holds only in-frame clones, not every one. The data contain tens of thousands of clones, less than 95% of them singletons. The material sequenced was CD4+ or CD8+ T cells sorted from blood, taken in a trial of the OX40 agonist ivuxolimab. The receptors stem from an adult with an advanced solid tumor such as melanoma, head and neck, liver or kidney cancer.

As concerns this clone: Relative to the germline gene, one junction end is altered; a read error may explain this. The chain is built from TRBV14 and TRBJ2-7; D possibly corresponds to TRBD1 (6 bases). The CDR3 is 16 residues long. Germline lookup yields CDR1 SGHDN and CDR2 FVKESK. CDR3 protein: CASSLTVGHLFYAQYF. In DNA form, the CDR3 reads TGTGCCAGCAGCCTAACCGTGGGACACTTATTCTACGCGCAGTACTTC.

There are a few counts of this clone. V is TRBV6-5 and J is TRBJ1-2; possibly TRBD1 for D (6 bases). This CDR3 is 13 amino acids long. Germline CDR1 is MNHEY and CDR2 is SVGAGI. Between the trimmed V and J ends, which lost 6 bases and 7 bases, there was a span of 15 bases. CDR3 sequence reads: CASRPTGNGGYTF. In nucleotides, the CDR3 is TGTGCCAGCAGGCCCACAGGGAATGGTGGCTACACCTTC.

The V and J genes are TRBV9 and TRBJ2-2; 8 bases line up with TRBD2. The CDR3 is 13 amino acids. Germline values: CDR1 SGDLS, CDR2 YYNGEE. The V gene end was trimmed by 5 bases and the J gene end by 8 bases; junction bases not matched to a gene: 5. The CDR3 coding sequence is TGTGCCAGCAGAGGACTAGCAGGGGGGGAGCTGTTTTTT. The encoded protein is CASRGLAGGELFF.

The gene calls are TRBV15 and TRBJ1-6, with D maybe TRBD1 (5 bases). The CDR3 length is 18 residues. Per the germline V gene, CDR1 is LNHNV and CDR2 is YYDKDF (reference sequence). V was cut by 0 bases and J by 7 bases, with 19 bases left in between. The DNA for the CDR3 is TGTGCCACCAGCAGAGATATATCCCGGGACTTGCAGAATTCACCCCTCCACTTT. Encoded protein: CATSRDISRDLQNSPLHF.

V usage is TRBV6-1 and J usage is TRBJ2-1; D is possibly TRBD1 (6 bases). Germline V gene data show CDR1 as MNHNS and CDR2 as SASEGT. V was clipped by 2 bases and J by 0 bases, with 11 bases between them. CDR3 length: 16 residues. CDR3: CASSEPTGTSYNEQFF. The CDR3 coding sequence is TGTGCCAGCAGTGAACCTACAGGGACCTCCTACAATGAGCAGTTCTTC.

The rearrangement links TRBV19 to TRBJ2-1; 9 nucleotides match TRBD1. The CDR3 is made up of 18 amino acids. Germline V gene lookup returns CDR1 LNHDA and CDR2 SQIVND (reference sequence). The ends lost 9 bases at V and 0 bases at J; junction bases unmatched: 15. The CDR3 here is CARTNPLGQGFSYNEQFF. The CDR3 DNA sequence: TGTGCCAGGACTAACCCTCTTGGACAGGGGTTCTCCTACAATGAGCAGTTCTTC.

A single count supports this clone. CDR3 sequence: CASSLPTGGGTDTQYF. The CDR3 region has the DNA TGTGCCAGCAGCTTACCGACAGGGGGCGGCACAGATACGCAGTATTTT. V usage is TRBV13 and J usage is TRBJ2-3; 10 bases are a match to TRBD1. The V and J ends lost 2 bases and 1 base, in that order; junction bases with no gene match: 3. This CDR3 comprises 16 residues. The germline V gene encodes CDR1 PRHDT and CDR2 FYEKMQ (reference sequence).

The chain couples TRBV5-6 to TRBJ1-2, with 7 bases aligning to TRBD1. J lost 2 bases, V lost 2 bases, and 3 bases had no gene match. The CDR3 spans 14 residues. CDR1 and CDR2 (germline): SGHDT, YYEEEE. The CDR3 sequence is CASSFLTGNYGYTF. The CDR3 DNA is TGTGCCAGCAGCTTCTTGACAGGGAACTATGGCTACACCTTC.

The chain uses TRBV4-3 and TRBJ2-7, with D tentatively TRBD1 (5 bases). The CDR3 is made up of 14 amino acids. Trimming removed 0 bases at V and 5 bases at J, with 11 bases between. Germline values: CDR1 LGHNA, CDR2 YSLEER. DNA for the CDR3: TGCGCCAGCAGCCAAGATAGGCAGGGCCACGAGCAGTACTTC. It translates to CASSQDRQGHEQYF.

This chain joins TRBV13 and TRBJ2-7; 9 bases are shared with TRBD1. V shed 5 bases and J 4 bases; nucleotides not matched to a gene: 6. Germline lookup yields CDR1 PRHDT and CDR2 FYEKMQ (reference sequence). This CDR3 spans 14 amino acids. DNA of the CDR3: TGTGCCAGCAGCCGAGGGGACAGGGAATACGAGCAGTACTTC. Amino acid sequence: CASSRGDREYEQYF.

This chain uses TRBV6-5 with TRBJ2-7; D not resolved. Looked up from germline, CDR1 is MNHEY and CDR2 is SVGAGI. Between the trimmed V and J ends, which lost 3 bases and 4 bases, there was a span of 7 bases. This CDR3 region has 12 residues. In DNA, the CDR3 is TGTGCCAGCAGTTATGCTGGATACGAGCAGTACTTC. It specifies CASSYAGYEQYF.

The chain joins TRBV7-9 to TRBJ1-4, with TRBD1 matching 11 bases. This CDR3 is 15 amino acids long. Germline V CDR1 and CDR2: SEHNR, FQNEAQ (reference sequence). V lost 5 bases to trimming and J lost 7 bases; unmatched junction nucleotides: 6. The CDR3 is CASSSTGTGGEKLFF. CDR3 coding DNA: TGTGCCAGCAGCAGTACCGGGACAGGGGGTGAAAAACTGTTTTTT. Filled out from reference TRBV7-9 and TRBJ1-4, the complete variable domain reads DTGVSQNPRHKITKRGQNVTFRCDPISEHNRLYWYRQTLGQGPEFLTYFQNEAQLEKSRLLSDRFSAERPKGSFSTLEIQRTEQGDSAMYLCASSSTGTGGEKLFFGSGTQLSVL.

The V call is TRBV5-4, the J call TRBJ1-4; D may be TRBD1 (6 bases). The ends were cut back, 2 bases at V and 5 bases at J, with 10 bases in the middle. CDR3 length equals 14 residues. The germline CDR1 and CDR2 sequences are SGHNT and YYREEE (reference sequence). The CDR3 DNA sequence: TGTGCCAGCAGCTTCAGGGGAGGCAATGAAAAACTGTTTTTT. Translating it yields CASSFRGGNEKLFF.

The chain links TRBV7-9 to TRBJ1-1; D gene ambiguous. The CDR3 loop spans 15 amino acids. V was clipped by 7 bases and J by 6 bases, with 21 bases between them. Germline loops: CDR1 SEHNR, CDR2 FQNEAQ (reference sequence). CDR3 sequence (DNA): TGTGCCAGCAACCTAGAGGGAGCAGGATGGGCTGAAGCTTTCTTT. It specifies CASNLEGAGWAEAFF.

This chain joins TRBV2 and TRBJ2-7; 7 bases align to TRBD1. This CDR3 has 14 amino acids. Trimming took 7 bases from V and 4 from J; bases not matched to a gene: 10. In germline, CDR1 is SNHLY, CDR2 FYNNEI. The CDR3: CASIEGTEGYEQYF. The DNA for the CDR3 is TGTGCCAGCATTGAGGGGACAGAGGGGTACGAGCAGTACTTC.